This T cell receptor (beta chain) emerged from a study of control samples from healthy donors and cancer patients. TCRdb's copy holds only in-frame clones and misses some; the assay was immunoSEQ multiplex PCR. The table includes about 200,000 clones, roughly nine tenths detected once. The CDR3 has 11 residues. V lost 3 bases and J lost 8, with 7 bases in between. A remark on this clone: The sample holds other DNA sequences that translate to the same CDR3.

Sequencing was performed on blood. This clonotype was obtained from a man between 25 and 39 years old in good health. The rearrangement joins TRBV12-3 or TRBV12-4 to TRBJ1-2; D is unclear. The CDR3 nucleotides are TGTGCCAGCAGTTTTGGCGACGGCTACACCTTC. It is translated as CASSFGDGYTF.